The 23 T cell receptor beta chains listed next were all sequenced from one sample in a study of blood T cell repertoires in COVID-19. Measured with immunoSEQ multiplex PCR; TCRdb has only the in-frame clones, and not every one. The sample lists about 210,000 clones, about 84% occurring once. The sample taken for sequencing was peripheral blood. These receptors were obtained from a human donor in a cohort sampled during active COVID-19.

CDR3 in amino acids: CASSLQPNTGSEQYF. The CDR3 DNA reads TGTGCCAGCAGCCTTCAACCTAATACAGGGAGTGAGCAGTACTTC. The V call is TRBV6-5, the J call TRBJ2-7; a possible D gene is TRBD1 (6 bases). This CDR3 has 15 residues. With 6 bases removed from V and 7 bases from J, the gap between germline ends came to 22 bases. Germline V gene data show CDR1 as MNHEY and CDR2 as SVGAGI.

CDR3 nucleotide sequence: TGTGCCAGCACCCTGGGGGGACTTCTGTACGAGCAGTACTTC. Residues: CASTLGGLLYEQYF. The chain recombines TRBV28 with TRBJ2-7, with TRBD2 as a possible D gene (6 bases). V was clipped by 7 bases and J by 4 bases, with 17 bases between them. The CDR3 spans 14 residues. CDR1 MDHEN and CDR2 SYDVKM come from the germline V gene.

V is TRBV3-1 (or the pseudogene TRBV3-2) and J is TRBJ2-3; D is perhaps TRBD2 (6 bases). The CDR3 sequence is 15 residues long. CDR1 is LGHDT and CDR2 is YNNKEL in the germline V gene (reference sequence). The ends were cut back, 1 base at V and 2 bases at J, with 10 bases in the middle. CDR3 nucleotide sequence: TGTGCCAGCAGCCAAGGTCCGGGACTCACAGATACGCAGTATTTT. Translating gives CASSQGPGLTDTQYF.

This chain links TRBV28 with TRBJ2-5; 8 nucleotides align to TRBD1. V was clipped by 5 bases and J by 1 base; unmatched bases: 6. CDR1 and CDR2 (germline): MDHEN, SYDVKM. CDR3 length: 15 amino acids. Written as DNA, the CDR3 is TGTGCCAGCAGTCGGACAGGGAGGCCCCAAGAGACCCAGTACTTC. This codes for CASSRTGRPQETQYF. Filled out from reference TRBV28 and TRBJ2-5, the complete variable domain reads DVKVTQSSRYLVKRTGEKVFLECVQDMDHENMFWYRQDPGLGLRLIYFSYDVKMKEKGDIPEGYSVSREKKERFSLILESASTNQTSMYLCASSRTGRPQETQYFGPGTRLLVL.

The rearrangement joins TRBV2 to TRBJ1-5, with D maybe TRBD1 (6 bases). Germline V gives CDR1 SNHLY, CDR2 FYNNEI. This CDR3 is built from 14 residues. V lost 6 bases, J lost 2 bases, and 11 bases lay in between. The DNA for the CDR3 is TGTGCCAGCAGGGGGGGGCTCGGCAATCAGCCCCAGCATTTT. The encoded protein is CASRGGLGNQPQHF.

This clone came up a few times. This rearrangement joins TRBV5-5 to TRBJ1-4; D may be TRBD1 (5 bases). The CDR3 is made up of 15 amino acids. The germline V gene encodes CDR1 SGHKS and CDR2 YYEKEE (reference sequence). The germline V and J ends were trimmed by 4 bases and 3 bases, with 13 bases remaining between them. The CDR3 here is CASSPAAGPNEKLFF. The CDR3 nucleotides read TGTGCCAGCAGCCCGGCCGCAGGGCCTAATGAAAAACTGTTTTTT.

CDR3 residues: CASKALAGGFHEQYF. The CDR3 bases are TGTGCCAGCAAGGCGCTAGCGGGAGGATTCCACGAGCAGTACTTC. This sequence joins TRBV6-5 and TRBJ2-7; 11 bases agree with TRBD2. CDR1 is MNHEY and CDR2 is SVGAGI in the germline V gene. V lost 7 bases and J lost 5; bases outside the gene matches: 10. This CDR3 is built from 15 residues.

This clone was counted a few times. The chain uses TRBV28 and TRBJ1-5; TRBD1 matches at 7 bases. This CDR3 comprises 14 residues. Germline assignment: CDR1 MDHEN and CDR2 SYDVKM. Trimming cost V 5 bases and J 5 bases; bases outside gene matches: 6. The DNA of the CDR3 is TGTGCCAGCAGTACATGGACAGGTGATCAGCCCCAGCATTTT. This sequence encodes CASSTWTGDQPQHF.

With respect to this clone: This sample includes further DNA sequences coding for the same CDR3. J is TRBJ2-2 and V is TRBV6-5, with unresolved D. This CDR3 has 11 amino acids. Germline lookup yields CDR1 MNHEY and CDR2 SVGAGI. Trimming removed 6 bases from V and 5 bases from J, with 4 bases in between. The CDR3 spells CASRSTGELFF. The CDR3 region has the DNA TGTGCCAGCAGATCTACCGGGGAGCTGTTTTTT.

This clone showed up just a few times. The DNA for the CDR3 is TGCGCCAGTTCAAGGGGGGACAGGGGGTACGAGCAGTACTTC. Its protein product is CASSRGDRGYEQYF. The gene calls are TRBV5-1 and TRBJ2-7, with TRBD1 identical over 11 bases. This CDR3 has 14 residues. Germline CDR1 reads SGHRS; CDR2 reads YFSETQ. Trimming at V came to 8 bases and at J to 4 bases, leaving 8 bases not matched to a gene.

The V call is TRBV5-1, the J call TRBJ2-7, with D tentatively TRBD1 (6 bases). The CDR3 covers 18 residues. Germline-derived CDR1 and CDR2 are SGHRS and YFSETQ. Trimming pared 4 bases from V and 0 bases from J, leaving 23 bases between. This CDR3 is CASSLQILQGRSSYEQYF. The CDR3 DNA is TGCGCCAGCAGCCTGCAAATTCTACAGGGTAGGTCCTCCTACGAGCAGTACTTC.

This rearrangement joins TRBV27 to TRBJ1-6, with 7 bases identical to TRBD1. CDR1 MNHEY and CDR2 SMNVEV come from the germline V gene (reference sequence). With V trimmed by 5 bases and J by 0 bases, 7 bases remained unmatched. The CDR3 consists of 17 residues. Written as DNA, the CDR3 is TGTGCCAGCAGTATAACGACAGGGAGCTCCTATAATTCACCCCTCCACTTT. Protein sequence: CASSITTGSSYNSPLHF.

CDR3 sequence: CASSLANRQVYGYTF. The CDR3 coding sequence is TGTGCCAGCAGCCTCGCGAACAGACAGGTCTATGGCTACACCTTC. The chain uses TRBV7-2 and TRBJ1-2, with a tentative D call TRBD1 (6 bases). Germline lookup yields CDR1 SGHTA and CDR2 FQGNSA. V dropped 5 bases and J dropped 4 bases, with 17 bases sitting between them. The CDR3 is 15 amino acids.

J is TRBJ2-2 and V is TRBV11-2; 8 nucleotides line up with TRBD1. With 8 bases clipped from V and 6 bases from J, the junction kept 5 bases outside the gene matches. There are 13 residues in the CDR3. Germline values: CDR1 SGHAT, CDR2 FQNNGV. The CDR3 coding sequence is TGTGCCAGCCACACGGACAGGGCCGGGGAGCTGTTTTTT. The encoded protein is CASHTDRAGELFF.

The V and J genes are TRBV10-3 and TRBJ2-7; 8 bases are shared with TRBD2. The CDR3 loop spans 15 amino acids. Germline V lookup: CDR1 ENHRY, CDR2 SYGVKD. Germline trimming cut 10 bases from V and 0 bases from J; bases unmatched to any gene: 11. The CDR3 region is CATQPGLESSYEQYF. The CDR3 DNA is TGTGCCACCCAACCGGGACTAGAAAGCTCCTACGAGCAGTACTTC.

The V gene is TRBV15, the J gene TRBJ1-2, with 9 bases identical to TRBD1. In germline, CDR1 is LNHNV, CDR2 YYDKDF (reference sequence). The CDR3 extends over 14 amino acids. V gave up 1 base and J gave up 5 bases; unmatched junction bases: 2. The chain's CDR3 is CATSRVQGAYGYTF. The CDR3 nucleotides read TGTGCCACCAGCAGAGTACAGGGGGCTTATGGCTACACCTTC.

The CDR3: CASSQNRDTRTDTQYF. As DNA, the CDR3 is TGTGCCAGTAGCCAAAACAGGGACACCCGCACAGATACGCAGTATTTT. This chain links TRBV19 with TRBJ2-3, with a tentative D call TRBD1 (6 bases). The CDR3 has 16 residues. Trimming removed 6 bases at V and 1 base at J, with 17 bases between. CDR1 is LNHDA and CDR2 is SQIVND in the germline V gene (reference sequence).

This rearrangement joins TRBV25-1 to TRBJ2-7; TRBD1 is a possible D gene (5 bases). CDR1 and CDR2 (germline): MGHDK, SYGVNS. There are 13 residues in the CDR3. V was trimmed by 6 bases and J by 10 bases, leaving 19 bases between them. The CDR3 loop reads CASSLESKDTQYF. Here the CDR3 DNA reads TGTGCCAGCAGCCTCGAGAGTAAGGACACCCAGTACTTC.

The chain couples TRBV2 to TRBJ1-2; 9 bases match TRBD1. This CDR3 has 14 residues. V shed 10 bases and J 3 bases; nucleotides not matched to a gene: 9. From germline, CDR1 is SNHLY and CDR2 FYNNEI. The CDR3 reads CATPGTGYHYGYTF. DNA for the CDR3: TGTGCCACCCCCGGGACAGGGTATCACTATGGCTACACCTTC.

This clone was counted a few times. The chain links TRBV3-1 (or the pseudogene TRBV3-2) to TRBJ1-2; the D gene is possibly TRBD1 (6 bases). This CDR3 has 12 amino acids. The germline CDR1 and CDR2 sequences are LGHDT and YNNKEL (reference sequence). V lost 8 bases to trimming and J lost 7 bases, with 14 bases between them. DNA for the CDR3: TGTGCCAGCGGGGGCGGATTGTTTGGCTACACCTTC. It specifies CASGGGLFGYTF.

The rearrangement uses TRBV30 and TRBJ1-5; D possibly corresponds to TRBD1 (5 bases). V lost 3 bases to trimming and J lost 6 bases, with 18 bases between them. This CDR3 has 15 amino acids. Germline lookup yields CDR1 GTSNPN and CDR2 SVGIG (reference sequence). CDR3 protein: CAWSAGDVRGQPQHF. CDR3 DNA: TGTGCCTGGAGCGCCGGCGATGTTAGGGGTCAGCCCCAGCATTTT.

The chain is built from TRBV15 and TRBJ2-1, with a weak D call TRBD2 (6 bases). This CDR3 region has 16 residues. With 1 base removed from V and 1 base from J, the gap between germline ends came to 11 bases. Germline V CDR1 and CDR2: LNHNV, YYDKDF (reference sequence). CDR3 region: CATSRGRGGSYNEQFF. The CDR3, as DNA: TGTGCCACCAGCAGAGGGAGGGGAGGATCCTACAATGAGCAGTTCTTC.

This chain links TRBV6-6 with TRBJ2-7; 9 positions agree with TRBD2. After removal of 7 bases from V and 2 bases from J, the junction contained 9 bases not matched to a gene. Germline V lookup: CDR1 MNHNY, CDR2 SVGAGI (reference sequence). The CDR3 is 15 amino acids. The CDR3 nucleotides are TGTGCCAGCACCCCCTCTAGCGGGGCTCCCTACGAGCAGTACTTC. Translating gives CASTPSSGAPYEQYF.